This entry is about one T cell receptor (beta chain). The target antigen is unknown. Free of recent acute infections or vaccinations, the donors were healthy HIV-negative adults. Data came from immunoSEQ multiplex PCR; TCRdb stores just in-frame clones and leaves some out. Of about 1 million clones in the sample, around 76% were seen once. This record comes from a study of shared clonotypes between healthy human individuals. Study summary: The cohort comprised a couple of women and a few men. Their ages spanned 18 to 49 years. Overall study findings and caveats: Clonotypes not shared had lower generation probabilities than those common to all four donors. At large depth, rarefaction still showed sorted-subset sequencing to be incomplete.

The CDR3 is 16 amino acids. V lost 2 bases and J 0 bases, leaving 11 bases between the germline ends. Germline-derived CDR1 and CDR2 are LNHDA and SQIVND (reference sequence). The chain links TRBV19 to TRBJ2-1, with D unclear. The sequenced sample consisted of memory CD4+ T cells sorted from blood. Described subset: CD45RA-negative fraction. This receptor was identified in a man in his late teens or twenties in good health. The CDR3 region has the DNA TGTGCCAGTAGTATACGAAGGCCGAGCTCCTACAATGAGCAGTTCTTC. Amino acids: CASSIRRPSSYNEQFF.